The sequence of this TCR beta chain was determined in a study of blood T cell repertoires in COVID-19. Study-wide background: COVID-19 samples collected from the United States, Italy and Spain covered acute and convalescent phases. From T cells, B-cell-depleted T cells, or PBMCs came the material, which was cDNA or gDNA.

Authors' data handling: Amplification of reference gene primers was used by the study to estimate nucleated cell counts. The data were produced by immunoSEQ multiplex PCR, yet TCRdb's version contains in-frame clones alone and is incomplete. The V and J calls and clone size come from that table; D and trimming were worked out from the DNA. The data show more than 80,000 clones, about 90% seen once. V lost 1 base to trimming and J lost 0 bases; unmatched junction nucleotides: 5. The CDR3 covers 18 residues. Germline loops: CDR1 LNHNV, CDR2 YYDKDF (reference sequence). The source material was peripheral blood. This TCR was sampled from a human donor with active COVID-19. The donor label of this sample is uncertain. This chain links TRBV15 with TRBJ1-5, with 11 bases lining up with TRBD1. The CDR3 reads CATSRVGTGGYSNQPQHF. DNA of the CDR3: TGTGCCACCAGCAGAGTTGGGACAGGGGGATATAGCAATCAGCCCCAGCATTTT. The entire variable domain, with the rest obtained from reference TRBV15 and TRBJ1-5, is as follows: DAMVIQNPRYQVTQFGKPVTLSCSQTLNHNVMYWYQQKSSQAPKLLFHYYDKDFNNEADTPDNFQSRRPNTSFCFLDIRSPGLGDTAMYLCATSRVGTGGYSNQPQHFGDGTRLSIL.